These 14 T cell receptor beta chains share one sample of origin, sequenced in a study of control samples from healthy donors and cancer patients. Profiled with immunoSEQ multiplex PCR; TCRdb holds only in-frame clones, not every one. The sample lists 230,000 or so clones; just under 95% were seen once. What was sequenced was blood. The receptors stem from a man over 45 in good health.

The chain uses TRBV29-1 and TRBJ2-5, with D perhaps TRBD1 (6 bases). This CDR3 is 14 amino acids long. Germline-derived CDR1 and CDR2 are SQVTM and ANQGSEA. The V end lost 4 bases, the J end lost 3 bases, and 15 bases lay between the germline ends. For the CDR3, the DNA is TGCAGCGTTGTCAGGGGCGCGAAAAAAGAGACCCAGTACTTC. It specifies CSVVRGAKKETQYF.

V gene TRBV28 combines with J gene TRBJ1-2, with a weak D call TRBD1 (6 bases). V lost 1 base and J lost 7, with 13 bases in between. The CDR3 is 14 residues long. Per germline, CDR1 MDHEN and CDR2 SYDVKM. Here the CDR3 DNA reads TGTGCCAGCAGTTTATTGTACAGGGAAGGTGGCTACACCTTC. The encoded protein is CASSLLYREGGYTF.

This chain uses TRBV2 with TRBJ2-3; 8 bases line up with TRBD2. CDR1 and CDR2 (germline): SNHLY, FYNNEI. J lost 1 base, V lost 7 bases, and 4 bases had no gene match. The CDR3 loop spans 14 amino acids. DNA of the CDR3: TGTGCCAGCACGCTAGCGGGTCGCACAGATACGCAGTATTTT. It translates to CASTLAGRTDTQYF.

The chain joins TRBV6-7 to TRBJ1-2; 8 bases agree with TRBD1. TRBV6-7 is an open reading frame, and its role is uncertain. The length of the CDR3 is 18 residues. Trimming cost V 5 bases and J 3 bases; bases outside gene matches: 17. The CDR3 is CASSNTGGQVFEDYGYTF. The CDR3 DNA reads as TGTGCCAGCAGTAATACAGGGGGTCAGGTTTTTGAGGACTATGGCTACACCTTC.

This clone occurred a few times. The CDR3 DNA sequence: TGCGCCAGCAGCGGATCTTCGAAGGGTAACAATGAGCAGTTCTTC. This sequence encodes CASSGSSKGNNEQFF. The chain is built from TRBV4-3 and TRBJ2-1, with D uncertain. The ends were cut back, 5 bases at V and 5 bases at J, with 16 bases in the middle. The CDR3 totals 15 residues. Germline values: CDR1 LGHNA, CDR2 YSLEER.

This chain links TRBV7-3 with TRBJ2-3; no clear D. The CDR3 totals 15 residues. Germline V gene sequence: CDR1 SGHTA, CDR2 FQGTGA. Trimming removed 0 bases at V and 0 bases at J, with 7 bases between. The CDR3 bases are TGTGCCAGCAGCTTAACAGAGGCTAGCACAGATACGCAGTATTTT. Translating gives CASSLTEASTDTQYF.

DNA of the CDR3: TGTGCCAGCAGTGAACCGAATGAGCAGTTCTTC. Protein: CASSEPNEQFF. V is TRBV6-1 and J is TRBJ2-1; D is uncertain. The CDR3 is made up of 11 amino acids. From germline, CDR1 is MNHNS and CDR2 SASEGT. Trimming cost V 2 bases and J 7 bases, with 3 bases left between them.

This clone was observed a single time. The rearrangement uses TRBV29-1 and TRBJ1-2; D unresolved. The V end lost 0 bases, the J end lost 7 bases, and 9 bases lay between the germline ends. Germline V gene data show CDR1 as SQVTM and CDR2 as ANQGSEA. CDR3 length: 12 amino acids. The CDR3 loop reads CSVEDTRGGYTF. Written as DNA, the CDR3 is TGCAGCGTTGAAGATACTCGGGGTGGCTACACCTTC.

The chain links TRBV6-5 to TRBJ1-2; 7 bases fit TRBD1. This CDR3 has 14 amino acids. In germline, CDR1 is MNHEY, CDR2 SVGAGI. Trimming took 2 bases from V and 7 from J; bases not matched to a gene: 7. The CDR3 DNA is TGTGCCAGCAGTTACGGGACCCCAGGGGGTGGCTACACCTTC. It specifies CASSYGTPGGGYTF.

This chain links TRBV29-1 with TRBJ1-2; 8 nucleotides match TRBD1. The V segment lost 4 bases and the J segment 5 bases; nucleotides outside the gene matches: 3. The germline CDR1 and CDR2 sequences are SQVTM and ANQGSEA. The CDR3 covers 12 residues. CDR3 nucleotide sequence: TGCAGCGTTGGGACAGGGAAGTATGGCTACACCTTC. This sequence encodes CSVGTGKYGYTF.

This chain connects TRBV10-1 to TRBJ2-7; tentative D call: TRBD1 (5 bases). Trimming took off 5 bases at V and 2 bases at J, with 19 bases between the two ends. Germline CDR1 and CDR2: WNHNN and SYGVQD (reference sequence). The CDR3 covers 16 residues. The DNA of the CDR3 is TGCGCCAGCAGTCTAACTCTCGCGGACACCGCCTACGAGCAGTACGTC. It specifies CASSLTLADTAYEQYV.

The CDR3 nucleotides read TGTGCCAGCAGTTTCGGACAGGGTGGCGAGACCCAGTACTTC. Protein sequence: CASSFGQGGETQYF. The J gene is TRBJ2-5, the V gene TRBV27, with 8 bases that match TRBD1. CDR3 length: 14 residues. The germline V gene has CDR1 MNHEY and CDR2 SMNVEV (reference sequence). J gave up 5 bases and V 3 bases, and 5 bases lay outside the gene matches.

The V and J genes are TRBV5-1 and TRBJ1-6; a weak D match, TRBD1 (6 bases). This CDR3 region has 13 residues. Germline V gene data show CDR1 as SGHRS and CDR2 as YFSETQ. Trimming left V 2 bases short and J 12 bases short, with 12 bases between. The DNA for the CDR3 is TGCGCCAGCAGCTTTTCAGGGGAAGAACCCCTCCACTTT. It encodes CASSFSGEEPLHF.

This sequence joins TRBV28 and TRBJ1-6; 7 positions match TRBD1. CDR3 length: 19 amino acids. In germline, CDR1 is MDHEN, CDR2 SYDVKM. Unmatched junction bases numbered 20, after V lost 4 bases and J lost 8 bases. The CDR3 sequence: CASSSSGGRAWGTDSPLHF. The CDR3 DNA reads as TGTGCCAGCAGTTCTTCAGGGGGGAGGGCTTGGGGTACCGATTCACCCCTCCACTTT. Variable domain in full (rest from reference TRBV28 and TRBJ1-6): DVKVTQSSRYLVKRTGEKVFLECVQDMDHENMFWYRQDPGLGLRLIYFSYDVKMKEKGDIPEGYSVSREKKERFSLILESASTNQTSMYLCASSSSGGRAWGTDSPLHFGNGTRLTVT.